This TCR beta chain came from a study of regulatory T cells in long-lasting Graves disease. The time point: persistent/refractory GD, antithyroid drugs over 5 years with positive TRAb. PBMC RNA served as the TCR library source. Those enrolled as patients came out of an endocrinology department in Xi'an, China. Assembly of TCR beta libraries relied on iRepertoire HTBI primers together with Arm-PCR of CDR3 regions. TCRdb used MiXCR to reprocess the multiplex PCR reads, holding one entry per CDR3 protein. In the table there are about 430,000 distinct CDR3 sequences, around 20% of which are singletons. The CDR3 runs 15 residues. Germline CDR1 reads KGHDR; CDR2 reads SFDVKD. Trimming removed 4 bases at V and 4 bases at J, with 12 bases between.

The chain employs TRBV24-1 and TRBJ2-2; D is possibly TRBD1 (6 bases). The sequenced sample was peripheral blood mononuclear cells (PBMCs), obtained when the disease was refractory, from a patient treated with antithyroid drugs. The receptor comes from a female donor with Graves disease. CDR3 sequence (DNA): TGTGCCACCAGTGACTGGACAGCTGCCACCGGGGAGCTGTTTTTT. This translates into CATSDWTAATGELFF.